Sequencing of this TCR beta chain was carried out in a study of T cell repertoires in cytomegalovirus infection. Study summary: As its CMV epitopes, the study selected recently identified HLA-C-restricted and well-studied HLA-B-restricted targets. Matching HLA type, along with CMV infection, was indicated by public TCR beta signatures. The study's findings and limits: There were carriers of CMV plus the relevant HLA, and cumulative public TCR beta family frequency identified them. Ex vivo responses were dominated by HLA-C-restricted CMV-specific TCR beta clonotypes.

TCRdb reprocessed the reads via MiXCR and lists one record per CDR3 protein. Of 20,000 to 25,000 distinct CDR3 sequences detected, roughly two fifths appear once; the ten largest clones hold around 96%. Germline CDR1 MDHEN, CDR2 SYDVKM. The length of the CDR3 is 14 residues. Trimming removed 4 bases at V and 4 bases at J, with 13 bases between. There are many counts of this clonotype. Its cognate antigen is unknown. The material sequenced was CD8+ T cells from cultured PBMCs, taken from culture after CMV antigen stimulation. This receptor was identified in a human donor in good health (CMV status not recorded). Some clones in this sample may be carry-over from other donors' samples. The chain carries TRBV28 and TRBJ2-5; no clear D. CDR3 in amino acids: CASSYTPAGETQYF. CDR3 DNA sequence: TGTGCCAGCAGTTACACCCCAGCCGGAGAGACCCAGTACTTC.